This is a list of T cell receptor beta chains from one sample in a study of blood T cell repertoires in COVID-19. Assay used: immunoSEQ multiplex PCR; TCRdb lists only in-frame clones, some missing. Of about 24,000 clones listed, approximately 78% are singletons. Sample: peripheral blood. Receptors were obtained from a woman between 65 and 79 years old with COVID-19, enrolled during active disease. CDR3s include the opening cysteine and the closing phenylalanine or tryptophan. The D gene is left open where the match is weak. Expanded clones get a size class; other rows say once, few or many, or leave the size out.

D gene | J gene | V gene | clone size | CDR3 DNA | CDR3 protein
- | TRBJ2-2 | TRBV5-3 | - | TGTGCCAGAAGCTATCCATCGGGGACAATAGGGGAGCTGTTTTTT | CARSYPSGTIGELFF
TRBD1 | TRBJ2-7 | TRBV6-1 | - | TGTGCCAGCAGTGAAGGGTGGGACAGGGGCTCCTACGAGCAGTACTTC | CASSEGWDRGSYEQYF
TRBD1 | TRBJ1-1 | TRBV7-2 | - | TGTGCCAGCAGCTTACAGGGGGCAACTGAAGCTTTCTTT | CASSLQGATEAFF
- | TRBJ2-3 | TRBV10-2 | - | TGCGCCACCTCGACAGGCCCCACAGATACGCAGTATTTT | CATSTGPTDTQYF
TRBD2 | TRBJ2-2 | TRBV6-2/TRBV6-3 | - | TGTGCCAGCAGTTACCAAACTAGCGGGAGGCCGACCGGGGAGCTGTTTTTT | CASSYQTSGRPTGELFF
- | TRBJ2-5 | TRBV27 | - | TGTGCCAGCAGCCACCCGGGGAGGACGGAGACCCAGTACTTC | CASSHPGRTETQYF
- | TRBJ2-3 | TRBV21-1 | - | TGTGCCAAACCGGGACAGATCACAGATACGCAGTATTTT | CAKPGQITDTQYF
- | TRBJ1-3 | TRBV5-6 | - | TGTGCCAGCAGCCCCCTCCGACAGTACTCTGGAAACACCATATATTTT | CASSPLRQYSGNTIYF
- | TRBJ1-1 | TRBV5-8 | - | TGTGCCAGCAGCTTTCGACAGGCGGCTTTCTTT | CASSFRQAAFF
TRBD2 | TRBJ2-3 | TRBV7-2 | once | TGTGCCAGCAGCTTCGGGAGGACTAGCGGGCCAGATACGCAGTATTTT | CASSFGRTSGPDTQYF
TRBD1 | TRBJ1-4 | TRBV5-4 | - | TGTGCCAGCAGCCCTCGGACAGGGGACGAAAAACTGTTTTTT | CASSPRTGDEKLFF
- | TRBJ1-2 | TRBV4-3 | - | TGCGCCAGCAGCCAAGACCGGAACTATGGCTACACCTTC | CASSQDRNYGYTF
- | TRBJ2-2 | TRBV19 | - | TGTGCCAGTAGTCCCTGGTGGGGCAGGCCCTCTGAGACCGGGGAGCTGTTTTTT | CASSPWWGRPSETGELFF
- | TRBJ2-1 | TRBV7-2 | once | TGTGCCAGCAGCTTAGCAAGCGGAGATGAGCAGTTCTTC | CASSLASGDEQFF
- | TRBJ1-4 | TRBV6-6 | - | TGTGCCAGCAGGTTGGACAGCTCTAATGAAAAACTGTTTTTT | CASRLDSSNEKLFF
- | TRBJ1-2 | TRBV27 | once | TGTGCCAGCAGCCGTGGCACCGGTCAGCGCTATGGCTACACCTTC | CASSRGTGQRYGYTF
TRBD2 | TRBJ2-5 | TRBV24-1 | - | TGTGCCACCGCTAGCGGGAGTAGGGGGGGACAAGAGACCCAGTACTTC | CATASGSRGGQETQYF
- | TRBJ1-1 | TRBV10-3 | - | TGTGCCATCAGTGGCGGGCAGTCCCAGGCGGCGAACACTGAAGCTTTCTTT | CAISGGQSQAANTEAFF
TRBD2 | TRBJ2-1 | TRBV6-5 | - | TGTGCCACCCGAAAAGAGAGCGGGAGCAATGAGCAGTTCTTC | CATRKESGSNEQFF
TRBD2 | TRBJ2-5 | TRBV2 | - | TGTGCCAGCAGTGACCGGGACTATCGGAGAGAGACCCAGTACTTC | CASSDRDYRRETQYF
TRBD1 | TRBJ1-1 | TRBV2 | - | TGTGCCAGCATGCCCTTAGGACAGGGAGGCACTGAAGCTTTCTTT | CASMPLGQGGTEAFF
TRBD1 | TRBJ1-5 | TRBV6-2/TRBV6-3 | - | TGTGCCAGCAGTTATGACAGGGGCTGGCAGCCCCAGCATTTT | CASSYDRGWQPQHF
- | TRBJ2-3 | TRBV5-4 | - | TGTGCCAGCAGCCTCCCGGACTCGGATACGCAGTATTTT | CASSLPDSDTQYF
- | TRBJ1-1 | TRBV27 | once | TGTGCCAGCAGTTTAACGGCAGGCCGGATGAACACTGAAGCTTTCTTT | CASSLTAGRMNTEAFF
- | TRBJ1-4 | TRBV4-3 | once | TGCGCCAGCAGCCAGTCCGAAAACCGGGGAGAACTGTTTTTT | CASSQSENRGELFF
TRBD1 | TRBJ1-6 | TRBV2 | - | TGTGCCAGCAGTCCCCAGACAGGGACCAGCTCCTATAATTCACCCCTCCACTTT | CASSPQTGTSSYNSPLHF
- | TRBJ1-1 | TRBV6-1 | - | TGTGCCAGCAGTGAATTAGGGGGACAGAACACTGAAGCTTTCTTT | CASSELGGQNTEAFF
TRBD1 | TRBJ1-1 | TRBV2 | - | TGTGCCAGCAGGAACAACAGGGGCCCTGAAGCTTTCTTT | CASRNNRGPEAFF
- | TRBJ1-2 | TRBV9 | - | TGTGCCAGCAGCGCCGGGATCGGGGCGACAGGTAGCGGCTACACCTTC | CASSAGIGATGSGYTF
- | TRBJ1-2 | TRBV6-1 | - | TGTGCCAGCAGTGAGTCCAGGGGATCTGGGGGCTACACCTTC | CASSESRGSGGYTF
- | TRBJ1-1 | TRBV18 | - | TGTGCCAGCTCACCTGGGGGAGGTGGTGAAGCTTTCTTT | CASSPGGGGEAFF
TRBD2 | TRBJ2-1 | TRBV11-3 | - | TGTGCCAGCAGCCGAGGGACTAGCGTCAACAATGAGCAGTTCTTC | CASSRGTSVNNEQFF
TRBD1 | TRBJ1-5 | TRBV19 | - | TGTGCCAGTAGTATAGGACAGGGGGCAGCCCAGCCCCAGCATTTT | CASSIGQGAAQPQHF
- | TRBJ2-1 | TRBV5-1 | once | TGCGCCAGCAGCTTGAACGAGGCTGAGCAGTTCTTC | CASSLNEAEQFF
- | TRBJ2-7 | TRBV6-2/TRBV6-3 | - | TGTGCCAGCAGTTCCCCGACAGGAACCTACGAGCAGTACTTC | CASSSPTGTYEQYF
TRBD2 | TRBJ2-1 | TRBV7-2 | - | TGTGCCAGCAGCCCCGGACTAGCGGGGGGGGTTGAGCAGTTCTTC | CASSPGLAGGVEQFF
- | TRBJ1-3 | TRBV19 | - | TGTGCCAGGGGGGGAAACCCCGGAAACACCATATATTTT | CARGGNPGNTIYF
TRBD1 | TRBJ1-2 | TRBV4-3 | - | TGCGCCAGCAGCCAAGGAGCAATGGGACAGGACCGCTATGGCTACACCTTC | CASSQGAMGQDRYGYTF
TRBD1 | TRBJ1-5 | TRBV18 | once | TGTGCCAGCTCACAGGGGGCTAGTCAGCCCCAGCATTTT | CASSQGASQPQHF
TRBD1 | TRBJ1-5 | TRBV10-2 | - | TGCGCCAGCAGTGAGTCGAACAGGGGTGAGCCCCAGCATTTT | CASSESNRGEPQHF